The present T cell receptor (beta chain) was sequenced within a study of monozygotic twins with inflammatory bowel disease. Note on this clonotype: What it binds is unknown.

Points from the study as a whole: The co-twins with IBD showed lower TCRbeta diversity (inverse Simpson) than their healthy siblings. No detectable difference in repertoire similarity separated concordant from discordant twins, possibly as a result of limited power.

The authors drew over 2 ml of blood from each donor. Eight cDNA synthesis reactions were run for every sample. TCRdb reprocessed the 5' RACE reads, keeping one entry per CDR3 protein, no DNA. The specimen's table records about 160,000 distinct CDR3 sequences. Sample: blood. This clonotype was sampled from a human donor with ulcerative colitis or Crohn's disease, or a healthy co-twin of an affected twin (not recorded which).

The CDR3 is CASSEEGRSWAFF. The V gene is TRBV2, the J gene TRBJ1-1. CDR1 and CDR2 (germline): SNHLY, FYNNEI. This CDR3 comprises 13 residues.